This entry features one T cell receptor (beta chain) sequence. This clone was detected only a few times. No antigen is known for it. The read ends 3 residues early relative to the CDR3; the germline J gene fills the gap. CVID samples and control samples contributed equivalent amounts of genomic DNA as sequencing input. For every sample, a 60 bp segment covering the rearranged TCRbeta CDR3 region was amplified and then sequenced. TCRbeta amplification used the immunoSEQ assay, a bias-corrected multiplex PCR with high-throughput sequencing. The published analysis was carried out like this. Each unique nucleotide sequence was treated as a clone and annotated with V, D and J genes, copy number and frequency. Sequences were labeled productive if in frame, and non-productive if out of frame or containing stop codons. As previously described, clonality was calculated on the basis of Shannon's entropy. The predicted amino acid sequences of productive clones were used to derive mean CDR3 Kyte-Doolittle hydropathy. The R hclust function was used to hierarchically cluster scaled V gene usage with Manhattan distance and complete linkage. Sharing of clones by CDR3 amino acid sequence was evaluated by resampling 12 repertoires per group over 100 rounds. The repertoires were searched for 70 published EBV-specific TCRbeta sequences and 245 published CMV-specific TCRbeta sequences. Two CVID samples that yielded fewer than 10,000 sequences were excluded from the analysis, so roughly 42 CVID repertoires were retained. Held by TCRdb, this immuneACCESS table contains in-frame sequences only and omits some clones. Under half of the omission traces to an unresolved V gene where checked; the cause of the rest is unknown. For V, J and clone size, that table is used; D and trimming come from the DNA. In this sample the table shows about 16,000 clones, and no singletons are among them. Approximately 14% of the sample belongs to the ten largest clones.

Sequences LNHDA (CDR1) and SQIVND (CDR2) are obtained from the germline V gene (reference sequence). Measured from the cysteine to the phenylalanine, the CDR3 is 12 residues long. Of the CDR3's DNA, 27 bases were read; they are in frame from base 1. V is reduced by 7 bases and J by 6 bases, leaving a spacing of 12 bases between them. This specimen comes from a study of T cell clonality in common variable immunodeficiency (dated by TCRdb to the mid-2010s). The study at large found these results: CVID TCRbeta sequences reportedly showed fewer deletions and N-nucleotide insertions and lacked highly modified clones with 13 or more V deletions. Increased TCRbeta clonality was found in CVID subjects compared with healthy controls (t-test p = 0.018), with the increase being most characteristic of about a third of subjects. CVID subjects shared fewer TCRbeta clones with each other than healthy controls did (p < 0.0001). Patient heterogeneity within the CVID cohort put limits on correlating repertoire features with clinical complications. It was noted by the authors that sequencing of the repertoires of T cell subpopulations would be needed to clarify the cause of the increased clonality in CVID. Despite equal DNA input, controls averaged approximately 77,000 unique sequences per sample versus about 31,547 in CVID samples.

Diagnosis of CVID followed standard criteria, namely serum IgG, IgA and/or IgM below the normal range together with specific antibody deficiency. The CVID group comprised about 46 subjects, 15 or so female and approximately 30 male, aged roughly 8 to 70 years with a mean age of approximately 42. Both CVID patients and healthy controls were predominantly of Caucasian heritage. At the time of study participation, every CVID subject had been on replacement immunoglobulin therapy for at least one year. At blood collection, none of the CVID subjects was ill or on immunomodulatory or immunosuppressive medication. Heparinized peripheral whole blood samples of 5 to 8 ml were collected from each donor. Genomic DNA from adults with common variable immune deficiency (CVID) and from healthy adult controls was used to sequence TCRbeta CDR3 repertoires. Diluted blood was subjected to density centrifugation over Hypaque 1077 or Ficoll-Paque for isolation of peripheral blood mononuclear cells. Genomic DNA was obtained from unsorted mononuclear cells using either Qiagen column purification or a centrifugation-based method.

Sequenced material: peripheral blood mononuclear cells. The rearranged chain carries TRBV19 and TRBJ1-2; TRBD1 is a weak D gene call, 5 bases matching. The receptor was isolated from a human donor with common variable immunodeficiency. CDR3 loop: CASNGRVHGYTF. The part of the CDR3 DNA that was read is TGTGCCAGTAACGGCAGGGTCCATGGC. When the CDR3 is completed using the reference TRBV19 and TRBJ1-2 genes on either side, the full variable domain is DGGITQSPKYLFRKEGQNVTLSCEQNLNHDAMYWYRQDPGQGLRLIYYSQIVNDFQKGDIAEGYSVSREKKESFPLTVTSAQKNPTAFYLCASNGRVHGYTFGSGTRLTVV.